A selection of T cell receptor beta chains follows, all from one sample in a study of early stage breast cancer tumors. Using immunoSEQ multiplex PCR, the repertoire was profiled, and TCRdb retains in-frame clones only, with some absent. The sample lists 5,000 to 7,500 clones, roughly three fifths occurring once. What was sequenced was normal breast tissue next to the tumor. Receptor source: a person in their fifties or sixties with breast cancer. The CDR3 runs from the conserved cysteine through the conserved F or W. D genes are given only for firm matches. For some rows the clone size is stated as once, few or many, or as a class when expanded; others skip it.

cdr3_nt: TGTGCCTGGACAGGGCCCAGGAACACTGAAGCTTTCTTT; cdr3_aa: CAWTGPRNTEAFF; v_call: TRBV30; j_call: TRBJ1-1; d_call: -; clone_size: -
cdr3_nt: TGTGCCAGTAGTCCTCGGACATCAAGCAATCAGCCCCAGCATTTT; cdr3_aa: CASSPRTSSNQPQHF; v_call: TRBV19; j_call: TRBJ1-5; d_call: -; clone_size: few
cdr3_nt: TGCGCCAGCAGCTTGGACCAGGGGATAGGCACAGATACGCAGTATTTT; cdr3_aa: CASSLDQGIGTDTQYF; v_call: TRBV5-1; j_call: TRBJ2-3; d_call: -; clone_size: -
cdr3_nt: TGTGCCAGCAGCCAGGGGGGGATTGGGGCCAACGTCCTGACTTTC; cdr3_aa: CASSQGGIGANVLTF; v_call: TRBV11-2; j_call: TRBJ2-6; d_call: -; clone_size: -
cdr3_nt: TGTGCCAGCAGCTTTACGCAGGGGGGTCAGCCCCAGCATTTT; cdr3_aa: CASSFTQGGQPQHF; v_call: TRBV7-2; j_call: TRBJ1-5; d_call: TRBD1; clone_size: -
cdr3_nt: TGCAGCGTTGTAGGACTAGCGGACGAGCAGTACTTC; cdr3_aa: CSVVGLADEQYF; v_call: TRBV29-1; j_call: TRBJ2-7; d_call: TRBD2; clone_size: few
cdr3_nt: TGCGCCAGCAGCACTACAGGACCTCCCTACGAGCAGTACTTC; cdr3_aa: CASSTTGPPYEQYF; v_call: TRBV5-1; j_call: TRBJ2-7; d_call: -; clone_size: few
cdr3_nt: TGTGCCTGGAGGTTGCAGAACACCGGGGAGCTGTTTTTT; cdr3_aa: CAWRLQNTGELFF; v_call: TRBV30; j_call: TRBJ2-2; d_call: -; clone_size: -
cdr3_nt: TGTGCCAGCAGCCTTACTAGCGGGAGGAACAATGAGCAGTTCTTC; cdr3_aa: CASSLTSGRNNEQFF; v_call: TRBV7-2; j_call: TRBJ2-1; d_call: TRBD2; clone_size: few
cdr3_nt: TGTGCCACCAGCAGAGAAGGGGGGCAGTTAGCCAAAAACATTCAGTACTTC; cdr3_aa: CATSREGGQLAKNIQYF; v_call: TRBV15; j_call: TRBJ2-4; d_call: -; clone_size: -
cdr3_nt: TGTGCCAGCAGCAAAGTCCCCCCCGGGACTAGCGGGGGAGTGGTAACCTACGAGCAGTACTTC; cdr3_aa: CASSKVPPGTSGGVVTYEQYF; v_call: TRBV21-1; j_call: TRBJ2-7; d_call: -; clone_size: -
cdr3_nt: TGTGCCAGCATTCCATCGGCGGGCTATGGCTACACCTTC; cdr3_aa: CASIPSAGYGYTF; v_call: TRBV2; j_call: TRBJ1-2; d_call: -; clone_size: -
cdr3_nt: TGTGCCAGCAGCCCCGGGAGGTATTATACCTACGAGCAGTACTTC; cdr3_aa: CASSPGRYYTYEQYF; v_call: TRBV5-5; j_call: TRBJ2-7; d_call: TRBD2; clone_size: few
cdr3_nt: TGCAGCGTTGCGTTAGAAAGATGGCAAGAGACCCAGTACTTC; cdr3_aa: CSVALERWQETQYF; v_call: TRBV29-1; j_call: TRBJ2-5; d_call: -; clone_size: -
cdr3_nt: TGTGCCAGCACAGCGGGAGGGCCCTACGAGCAGTACTTC; cdr3_aa: CASTAGGPYEQYF; v_call: TRBV7-6; j_call: TRBJ2-7; d_call: TRBD2; clone_size: -
cdr3_nt: TGTGCCAGCAGGCCGCAGGGGGCGAGGGGCACTGAAGCTTTCTTT; cdr3_aa: CASRPQGARGTEAFF; v_call: TRBV2; j_call: TRBJ1-1; d_call: TRBD1; clone_size: -
cdr3_nt: TGTGCCTTCCAGCGGGACAGCTATGGCTACACCTTC; cdr3_aa: CAFQRDSYGYTF; v_call: TRBV30; j_call: TRBJ1-2; d_call: TRBD1; clone_size: few
cdr3_nt: TGTGCCAGCAGCCCCGCACCAGTTTACAATGAGCAGTTCTTC; cdr3_aa: CASSPAPVYNEQFF; v_call: TRBV9; j_call: TRBJ2-1; d_call: -; clone_size: few
cdr3_nt: TGTGCCAGCTCCCCGGACAGGGGTCTTCTCGAACAAAGAGAGACCCAGTACTTC; cdr3_aa: CASSPDRGLLEQRETQYF; v_call: TRBV18; j_call: TRBJ2-5; d_call: TRBD1; clone_size: few
cdr3_nt: TGTGCCAGCAGTTTTGGGACAGGGAGGGAGACCCAGTACTTC; cdr3_aa: CASSFGTGRETQYF; v_call: TRBV28; j_call: TRBJ2-5; d_call: TRBD1; clone_size: -
cdr3_nt: TGTGCCAGCAGCCGAACAGGGGATAGCAATCAGCCCCAGCATTTT; cdr3_aa: CASSRTGDSNQPQHF; v_call: TRBV6-6; j_call: TRBJ1-5; d_call: TRBD1; clone_size: -
cdr3_nt: TGTGCCAGCAGCGGAAAGGGGGCCCAGTACTTC; cdr3_aa: CASSGKGAQYF; v_call: TRBV9; j_call: TRBJ2-5; d_call: -; clone_size: -
cdr3_nt: TGCGCCAGCAGCCCTTCCCAGGGGGCTATTGGAAACACCATATATTTT; cdr3_aa: CASSPSQGAIGNTIYF; v_call: TRBV4-3; j_call: TRBJ1-3; d_call: TRBD1; clone_size: once
cdr3_nt: TGTGCCAGAAGCGAACGGCCGGGACAGGGGAAACACACCGGGGAGCTGTTTTTT; cdr3_aa: CARSERPGQGKHTGELFF; v_call: TRBV5-3; j_call: TRBJ2-2; d_call: TRBD1; clone_size: -
cdr3_nt: TGTGCCAGCAGTACCCGGCAGGGCCTTGATGAGCAGTACTTC; cdr3_aa: CASSTRQGLDEQYF; v_call: TRBV5-4; j_call: TRBJ2-7; d_call: -; clone_size: -
cdr3_nt: TGTGCCAGCAGTTTACGTCAACTAGCGGGAGGGCCGAACAATGAGCAGTTCTTC; cdr3_aa: CASSLRQLAGGPNNEQFF; v_call: TRBV27; j_call: TRBJ2-1; d_call: TRBD2; clone_size: -